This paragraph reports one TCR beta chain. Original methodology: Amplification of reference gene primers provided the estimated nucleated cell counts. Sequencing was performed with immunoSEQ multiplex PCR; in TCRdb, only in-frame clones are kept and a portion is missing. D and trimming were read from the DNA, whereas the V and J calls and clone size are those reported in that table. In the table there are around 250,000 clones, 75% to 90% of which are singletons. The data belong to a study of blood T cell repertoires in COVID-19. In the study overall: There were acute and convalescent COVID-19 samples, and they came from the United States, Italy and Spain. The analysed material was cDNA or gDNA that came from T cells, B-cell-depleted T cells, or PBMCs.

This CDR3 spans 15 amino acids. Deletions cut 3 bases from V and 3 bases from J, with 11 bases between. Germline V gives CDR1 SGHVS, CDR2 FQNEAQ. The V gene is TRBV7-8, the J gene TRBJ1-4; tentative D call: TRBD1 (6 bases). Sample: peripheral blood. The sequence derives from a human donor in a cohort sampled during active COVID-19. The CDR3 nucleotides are TGTGCCAGCAGCTTCGGGGGGGCAGCTAATGAAAAACTGTTTTTT. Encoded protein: CASSFGGAANEKLFF. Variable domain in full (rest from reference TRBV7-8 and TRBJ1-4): GAGVSQSPRYKVAKRGQDVALRCDPISGHVSLFWYQQALGQGPEFLTYFQNEAQLDKSGLPSDRFFAERPEGSVSTLKIQRTQQEDSAVYLCASSFGGAANEKLFFGSGTQLSVL.